The 18 T cell receptor beta chains below come from one sample, sequenced in a study of blood T cell repertoires in COVID-19 (dated by TCRdb to the early 2020s). Library preparation used the immunoSEQ multiplex PCR assay. TCRdb took this table from immuneACCESS and kept in-frame rearrangements with V and J called. Such tables lack part of the clones; where checked against another copy, unresolved V genes explain under half of the gap, and the rest is unexplained. Within this sample are 70,000 to 95,000 clones, with 88% of them counted one time only. Roughly 8.1% of the sample lies in the top ten. The specimen sequenced was peripheral blood. Receptors originate from a woman in her 70s with acute or convalescent COVID-19.

The genes are TRBV30 and TRBJ1-6, with TRBD1 matching over 7 bases. V shed 2 bases, J shed 7 bases, and the junction held 5 bases outside the gene matches. Germline V CDR1 and CDR2: GTSNPN, SVGIG (reference sequence). This CDR3 has 14 amino acids. This CDR3 reads CAWSRTGKNSPLHF. The CDR3 coding sequence is TGTGCCTGGAGTCGGACAGGCAAGAATTCACCCCTCCACTTT.

In nucleotides, the CDR3 is TGTGCCAGCAGCTTGGCCAGCGGGAATGAGCAGTTCTTC. Encoded protein: CASSLASGNEQFF. The V and J genes are TRBV5-5 and TRBJ2-1; TRBD2 might be the D (6 bases). Germline assignment: CDR1 SGHKS and CDR2 YYEKEE (reference sequence). The CDR3 length is 13 residues. Trimming removed 0 bases at V and 7 bases at J, with 8 bases between.

The chain uses TRBV6-1 and TRBJ2-7; a weak D match, TRBD2 (5 bases). This CDR3 has 11 amino acids. Germline V gene lookup returns CDR1 MNHNS and CDR2 SASEGT. V was pared by 8 bases and J by 6 bases, with 11 bases between. CDR3 sequence: CASHGGGEQYF. CDR3 DNA: TGTGCCAGCCACGGAGGAGGCGAGCAGTACTTC.

V is TRBV29-1 and J is TRBJ1-2, with TRBD1 identical over 7 bases. The CDR3 totals 18 residues. Trimming cost V 0 bases and J 3 bases; bases outside gene matches: 16. Germline V gives CDR1 SQVTM, CDR2 ANQGSEA. CDR3 sequence reads: CSVEDRGWGTERDYGYTF. The CDR3 bases are TGCAGCGTTGAAGATCGAGGGTGGGGGACAGAGCGTGACTATGGCTACACCTTC. Full variable domain (remainder filled in from reference TRBV29-1 and TRBJ1-2): SAVISQKPSRDICQRGTSLTIQCQVDSQVTMMFWYRQQPGQSLTLIATANQGSEATYESGFVIDKFPISRPNLTFSTLTVSNMSPEDSSIYLCSVEDRGWGTERDYGYTFGSGTRLTVV.

J is TRBJ2-1 and V is TRBV19, with D possibly being TRBD2 (6 bases). This CDR3 has 16 amino acids. Trimming took 3 bases from V and 3 from J, leaving 15 bases between them. CDR1 and CDR2 from the germline V gene are LNHDA and SQIVND (reference sequence). Here the CDR3 DNA reads TGTGCCAGTAGTATCACCGTAGCGGCCGGCTACAATGAGCAGTTCTTC. It translates to CASSITVAAGYNEQFF.

The chain links TRBV30 to TRBJ2-7, with 7 positions matching TRBD1. The CDR3 totals 14 residues. Germline CDR1 is GTSNPN and CDR2 is SVGIG (reference sequence). J was trimmed by 2 bases and V by 3 bases; bases with no gene match: 7. CDR3 in amino acids: CAWRTGDTTYEQYF. Written as DNA, the CDR3 is TGTGCCTGGAGAACAGGGGATACTACCTACGAGCAGTACTTC.

In its sample, this clone was seen once. The V call is TRBV14, the J call TRBJ1-1; D gene unclear. The germline V gene encodes CDR1 SGHDN and CDR2 FVKESK. The V and J ends lost 0 bases and 11 bases respectively, with 10 bases between them. The CDR3 has 12 residues. CDR3 sequence (DNA): TGTGCCAGCAGCCAAGAAAGATACCAGGCTTTCTTT. It yields the protein CASSQERYQAFF.

This chain connects TRBV19 to TRBJ1-5; 7 bases are a match to TRBD1. Germline V lookup: CDR1 LNHDA, CDR2 SQIVND (reference sequence). Trimming removed 7 bases from V and 2 bases from J; junction bases left unmatched: 5. The CDR3 consists of 14 residues. In DNA form, the CDR3 reads TGTGCCAGTAAAGGAGGGGGCGGCAATCAGCCCCAGCATTTT. Protein sequence: CASKGGGGNQPQHF.

This clone was seen once. The CDR3 protein is CSAGTGLNYGYTF. Here the CDR3 DNA reads TGCAGCGCCGGAACAGGGCTCAACTATGGCTACACCTTC. This chain links TRBV29-1 with TRBJ1-2; possibly TRBD1 for D (6 bases). This CDR3 is 13 amino acids long. Looked up from germline, CDR1 is SQVTM and CDR2 is ANQGSEA. V lost 7 bases and J 2 bases, leaving 14 bases between the germline ends. Full variable domain (remainder filled in from reference TRBV29-1 and TRBJ1-2): SAVISQKPSRDICQRGTSLTIQCQVDSQVTMMFWYRQQPGQSLTLIATANQGSEATYESGFVIDKFPISRPNLTFSTLTVSNMSPEDSSIYLCSAGTGLNYGYTFGSGTRLTVV.

The J gene is TRBJ2-7, the V gene TRBV7-9; TRBD1 matches at 9 bases. This CDR3 region has 17 residues. V trimming: 5 bases; J trimming: 3 bases; junction bases outside the gene matches: 14. The germline V gene encodes CDR1 SEHNR and CDR2 FQNEAQ (reference sequence). CDR3 coding DNA: TGTGCCAGCAGCCACGCCTCCCCAACAGGGGGCAACTACGAGCAGTACTTC. It codes for CASSHASPTGGNYEQYF.

In regard to this clone: The junction departs from the called germline gene at one end, perhaps through a read error. This specimen includes other DNA sequences encoding the same CDR3. The J gene is TRBJ1-5, the V gene TRBV6-5; TRBD1 agrees at 8 bases. The CDR3 consists of 15 residues. The V gene's germline CDR1 is MNHEY and CDR2 SVGAGI. The CDR3 sequence: CASRAGQDPNQPQHF. The CDR3 DNA reads as TGTGCCAGCAGGGCGGGACAGGACCCCAATCAGCCCCAACATTTT.

This chain joins TRBV27 and TRBJ1-3; TRBD1 is a possible D gene (6 bases). The CDR3 has 16 residues. V was shortened by 4 bases and J by 0 bases, with 13 bases between the two germline ends. Germline CDR1 and CDR2: MNHEY and SMNVEV (reference sequence). CDR3 nucleotides: TGTGCCAGCAGTTCCCTCGGGACAACCTCTGGAAACACCATATATTTT. Its protein product is CASSSLGTTSGNTIYF.

V gene TRBV7-2 combines with J gene TRBJ2-7, with 10 bases aligning to TRBD1. CDR1 and CDR2 from the germline V gene are SGHTA and FQGNSA. V dropped 2 bases and J dropped 0; count of bases not matched to a gene: 7. The CDR3 covers 17 residues. The CDR3 bases are TGTGCCAGCAGCTTAAGGGCGGGACAGGGGAGCTCCTACGAGCAGTACTTC. Translated: CASSLRAGQGSSYEQYF.

This clone has more than one count but fewer than ten. The rearrangement uses TRBV27 and TRBJ2-5, with D hard to call. The CDR3 has 11 amino acids. Germline lookup yields CDR1 MNHEY and CDR2 SMNVEV (reference sequence). V lost 3 bases to trimming and J lost 7 bases, with 6 bases between them. CDR3 DNA: TGTGCCAGCAGTTTCCCTCGGACCCAGTACTTC. Translation gives CASSFPRTQYF.

The V call is TRBV30, the J call TRBJ1-3, with D possibly being TRBD1 (6 bases). The CDR3 runs 14 residues. The V end was cut by 4 bases, the J end by 4 bases, with 14 bases between. Germline V lookup: CDR1 GTSNPN, CDR2 SVGIG (reference sequence). Written as DNA, the CDR3 is TGTGCCTGGAATAAAGACAGGCCCGGAAACACCATATATTTT. It is translated as CAWNKDRPGNTIYF.

The table lists this clone with a count of one. The rearrangement uses TRBV5-4 and TRBJ1-2; tentative D call: TRBD1 (6 bases). Germline V gene lookup returns CDR1 SGHNT and CDR2 YYREEE (reference sequence). Trimming took off 0 bases at V and 1 base at J, with 10 bases between the two ends. This CDR3 is 15 amino acids long. The chain's CDR3 is CASSLEVRGNYGYTF. The CDR3 DNA follows: TGTGCCAGCAGCTTGGAGGTCAGGGGTAACTATGGCTACACCTTC.

The V and J genes are TRBV5-4 and TRBJ2-7; D is possibly TRBD2 (7 bases). The CDR3 contains 15 residues. Germline V CDR1 and CDR2: SGHNT, YYREEE (reference sequence). The ends were cut back, 3 bases at V and 5 bases at J, with 18 bases in the middle. CDR3 residues: CASSSPLGGPNEQYF. The CDR3 nucleotides read TGTGCCAGCAGCTCCCCCCTCGGGGGGCCCAACGAGCAGTACTTC.

The V and J genes are TRBV19 and TRBJ1-4; a possible D gene is TRBD1 (6 bases). CDR1 LNHDA and CDR2 SQIVND come from the germline V gene (reference sequence). V was cut by 4 bases and J by 0 bases, with 9 bases left in between. This CDR3 comprises 15 residues. The CDR3 DNA reads TGTGCCAGTAGTAGAAACAGGGCAACTAATGAAAAACTGTTTTTT. It specifies CASSRNRATNEKLFF.